This T cell receptor beta chain was profiled in a study of cytomegalovirus exposure and HLA in healthy donors. Between the trimmed V and J ends, which lost 2 bases and 6 bases, there was a span of 10 bases. Germline assignment: CDR1 MNHNS and CDR2 SASEGT. The CDR3 runs to 14 residues. 60 Vbeta and 13 Jbeta primers were used in PCR. Here immunoSEQ multiplex PCR was the method, and the copy in TCRdb shows in-frame clones only, minus some. This sample has over 150,000 clones, with about 65% found just once. Input material: PBMCs. The TCR originated in a woman between 18 and 29 years old in good health and CMV-seropositive. V and J are TRBV6-1 and TRBJ1-4; the D gene is possibly TRBD1 (6 bases). DNA for the CDR3: TGTGCCAGCAGTGAAACAGGGTCAGATGAAAAACTGTTTTTT. It specifies CASSETGSDEKLFF.